The clone carrying this T cell receptor (beta chain) was counted ten times or more. The antigen remains unidentified. The sample originates from a study of neurological immune-mediated disorders. General study points: In HTLV-1-associated myelopathy, TCR clonal expansion was greatest, and in multiple sclerosis it was least, below healthy controls.

Stated time point: longitudinal time-point 2. Unsorted libraries were prepared from 2 million PBMCs held at -80 C. V shed 4 bases and J shed 7 bases, with 10 bases lying between them. CDR3 length: 12 amino acids. Germline lookup yields CDR1 MNHEY and CDR2 SVGAGI. The team produced cDNA through 5'RACE using 10-nucleotide random UMIs. One entry per CDR3 protein, called by TCRdb with MiXCR from the 5' RACE reads. In the table there are fewer than 70,000 distinct CDR3 sequences, nearly 10% of which are singletons. This receptor was obtained from a young man in good health. Sequencing was performed on PBMCs. The rearrangement uses TRBV6-5 and TRBJ1-2; D not resolved. The CDR3 region has the DNA TGTGCCAGCAGTTCGCTCGGAGGTGGCTACACCTTC. It encodes CASSSLGGGYTF.